These 2 T cell receptor beta chains came from one sample sequenced in a study of T cell repertoires in cytomegalovirus infection (dated by TCRdb to about 2019). Sequencing was carried out with an Illumina HiSeq 1500. TCRdb trimmed the raw reads at Q25, called clones with MiXCR and kept productive beta chains. Entries are consolidated by CDR3 protein sequence, retaining the most common genes and DNA. This sample lists 350,000 to 450,000 distinct CDR3 sequences; around a sixth were detected once. The ten largest clones take up 8.7% of the sample. Sequencing was performed on PBMCs. These receptors came from a human donor in good health (CMV status not recorded). Some clones in this sample may be carry-over from other donors' samples.

The chain employs TRBV20-1 and TRBJ2-3, with TRBD2 matching over 11 bases. Trimming at V came to 3 bases and at J to 0 bases, leaving 2 bases not matched to a gene. The CDR3 spans 15 residues. Germline CDR1 and CDR2: DFQATT and SNEGSKA (reference sequence). The DNA of the CDR3 is TGCAGTGCTAGGGGACTAGCGGTTAGCACAGATACGCAGTATTTT. Translation: CSARGLAVSTDTQYF.

The chain recombines TRBV11-2 with TRBJ2-2; D might be TRBD1 (6 bases). The V gene's germline CDR1 is SGHAT and CDR2 FQNNGV. The CDR3 runs 13 residues. The V end lost 5 bases, the J end lost 13 bases, and 17 bases lay between the germline ends. The CDR3 loop is CASSKWTAEGLFF. CDR3 coding DNA: TGTGCCAGCAGCAAATGGACAGCGGAAGGGCTGTTTTTT.